This TCR beta chain came from a study of shared clonotypes between healthy human individuals. About the study: Per donor, three plates held CD4 naive cells, three held CD4 memory, two held CD8 naive and one held CD8 memory.

The naive CD8 subset, CD45RO-negative cells positively selected for CCR7, excluded terminally differentiated effector memory CD45RA+ cells. Remarks on this clone: Its antigen is unknown.

Genomic DNA from each subset was divided evenly over several immunoSEQ plates. Using immunoSEQ multiplex PCR, the repertoire was profiled, and TCRdb retains in-frame clones only, with some absent. The table has approximately 720,000 clones, about 91% seen once; the top ten hold approximately 24%. Germline V gives CDR1 MGHRA, CDR2 YSYEKL. The CDR3 has 17 residues. The trim removed 3 bases at V and 2 bases at J, leaving 5 bases unmatched. Study-level results: At large depth, rarefaction still showed sorted-subset sequencing to be incomplete. Estimated richness was generally greater in naive than memory subsets.

The chain links TRBV4-1 to TRBJ2-3, with 13 bases that match TRBD2. The sequenced material came from naive CD8+ T cells sorted from blood. This receptor was taken from a man aged 30 to 45 in good health. Written as DNA, the CDR3 is TGCGCCAGCAGCCACCCCGGACTAGCGGGGGACACAGATACGCAGTATTTT. This codes for CASSHPGLAGDTDTQYF.